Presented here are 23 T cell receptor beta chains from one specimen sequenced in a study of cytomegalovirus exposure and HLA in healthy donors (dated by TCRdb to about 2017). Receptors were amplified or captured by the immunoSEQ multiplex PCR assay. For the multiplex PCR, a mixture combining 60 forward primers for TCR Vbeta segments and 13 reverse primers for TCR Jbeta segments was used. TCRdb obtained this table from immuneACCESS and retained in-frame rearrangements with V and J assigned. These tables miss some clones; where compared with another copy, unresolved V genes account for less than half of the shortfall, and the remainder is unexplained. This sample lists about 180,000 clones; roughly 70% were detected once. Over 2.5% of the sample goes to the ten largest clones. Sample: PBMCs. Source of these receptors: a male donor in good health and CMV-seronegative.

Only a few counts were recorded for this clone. The CDR3 here is CASGLAPGVWGYTF. The CDR3 nucleotides read TGTGCTAGTGGTTTGGCCCCCGGGGTCTGGGGCTACACCTTC. The chain couples TRBV12-5 to TRBJ1-2; D remains unclear. CDR3 size: 14 residues. From germline, CDR1 is LGHNT and CDR2 FRNRAP. With 1 base removed from V and 8 bases from J, the gap between germline ends came to 14 bases.

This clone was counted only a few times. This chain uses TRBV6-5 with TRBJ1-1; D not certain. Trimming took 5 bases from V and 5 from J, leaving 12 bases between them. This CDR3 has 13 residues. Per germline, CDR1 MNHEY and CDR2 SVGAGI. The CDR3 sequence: CASSTQRTTEAFF. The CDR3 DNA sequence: TGTGCCAGCAGTACCCAAAGAACAACTGAAGCTTTCTTT.

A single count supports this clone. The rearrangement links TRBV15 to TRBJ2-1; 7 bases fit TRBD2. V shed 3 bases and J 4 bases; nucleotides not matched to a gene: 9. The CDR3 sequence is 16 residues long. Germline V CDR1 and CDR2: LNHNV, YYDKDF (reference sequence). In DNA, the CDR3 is TGTGCCACCAGCAGGAGGTTAACGGGGGGTTACAATGAGCAGTTCTTC. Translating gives CATSRRLTGGYNEQFF.

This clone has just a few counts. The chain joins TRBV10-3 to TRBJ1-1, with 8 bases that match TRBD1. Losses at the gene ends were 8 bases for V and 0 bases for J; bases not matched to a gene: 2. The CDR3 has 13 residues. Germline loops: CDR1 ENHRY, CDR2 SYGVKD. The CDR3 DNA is TGTGCCATCTGGACAGGGTTGAACACTGAAGCTTTCTTT. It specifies CAIWTGLNTEAFF.

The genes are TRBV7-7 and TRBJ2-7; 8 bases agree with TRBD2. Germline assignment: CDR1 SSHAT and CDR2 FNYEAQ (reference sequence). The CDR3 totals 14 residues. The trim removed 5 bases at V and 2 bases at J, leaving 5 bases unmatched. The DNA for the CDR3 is TGTGCCAGCAGCGAGCGGGAGACCCCCTACGAGCAGTACTTC. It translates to CASSERETPYEQYF.

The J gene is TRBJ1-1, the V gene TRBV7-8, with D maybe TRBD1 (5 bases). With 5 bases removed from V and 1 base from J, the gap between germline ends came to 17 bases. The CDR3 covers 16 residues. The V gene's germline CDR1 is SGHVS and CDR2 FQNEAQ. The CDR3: CASSVRGATANTEAFF. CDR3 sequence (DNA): TGTGCCAGCAGCGTTAGGGGTGCAACAGCGAACACTGAAGCTTTCTTT.

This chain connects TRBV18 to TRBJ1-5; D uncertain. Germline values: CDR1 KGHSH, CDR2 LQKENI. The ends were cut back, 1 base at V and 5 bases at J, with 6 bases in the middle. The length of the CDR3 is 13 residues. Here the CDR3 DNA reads TGTGCCAGCTCACCACGGGCAGATCAGCCCCAGCATTTT. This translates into CASSPRADQPQHF.

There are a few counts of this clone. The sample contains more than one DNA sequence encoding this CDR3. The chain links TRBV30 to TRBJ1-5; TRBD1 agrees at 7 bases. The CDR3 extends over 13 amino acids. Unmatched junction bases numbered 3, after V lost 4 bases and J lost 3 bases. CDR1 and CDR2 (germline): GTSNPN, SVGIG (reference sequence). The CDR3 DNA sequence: TGTGCCTGGACAGGGGGTGACAATCAGCCCCAGCATTTT. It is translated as CAWTGGDNQPQHF.

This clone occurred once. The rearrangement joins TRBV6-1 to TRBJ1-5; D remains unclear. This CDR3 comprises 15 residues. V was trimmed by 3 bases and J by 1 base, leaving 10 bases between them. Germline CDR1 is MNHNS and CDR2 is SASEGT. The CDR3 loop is CASSEQNPSNQPQHF. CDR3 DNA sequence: TGTGCCAGCAGTGAGCAGAACCCGAGCAATCAGCCCCAGCATTTT.

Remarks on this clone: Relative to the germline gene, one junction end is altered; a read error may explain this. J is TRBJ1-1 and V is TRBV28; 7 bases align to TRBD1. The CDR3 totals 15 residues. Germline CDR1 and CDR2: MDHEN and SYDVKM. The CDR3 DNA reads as TGTGCCAGCAGTCTATGGGACAGCCTGAACACTGAAGCTTTCTTT. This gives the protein CASSLWDSLNTEAFF.

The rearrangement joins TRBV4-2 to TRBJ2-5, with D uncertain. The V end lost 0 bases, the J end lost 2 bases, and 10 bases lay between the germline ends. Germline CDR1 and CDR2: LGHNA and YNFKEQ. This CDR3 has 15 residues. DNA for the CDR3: TGTGCCAGCAGCCAAGAAACAGCCTTACAAGAGACCCAGTACTTC. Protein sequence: CASSQETALQETQYF.

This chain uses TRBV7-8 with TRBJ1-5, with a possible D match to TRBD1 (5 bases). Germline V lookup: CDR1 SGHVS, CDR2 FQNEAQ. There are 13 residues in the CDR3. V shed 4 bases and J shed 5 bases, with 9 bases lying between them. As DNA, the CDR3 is TGTGCCAGCAGCTGGGGGGTCTATCAGCCCCAGCATTTT. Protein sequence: CASSWGVYQPQHF.

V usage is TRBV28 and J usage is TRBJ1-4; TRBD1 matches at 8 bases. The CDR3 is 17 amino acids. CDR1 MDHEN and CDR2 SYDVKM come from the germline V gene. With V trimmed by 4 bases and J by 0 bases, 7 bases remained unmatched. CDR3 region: CASSSPQGGSTNEKLFF. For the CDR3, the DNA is TGTGCCAGCAGTTCCCCACAGGGGGGGTCAACTAATGAAAAACTGTTTTTT.

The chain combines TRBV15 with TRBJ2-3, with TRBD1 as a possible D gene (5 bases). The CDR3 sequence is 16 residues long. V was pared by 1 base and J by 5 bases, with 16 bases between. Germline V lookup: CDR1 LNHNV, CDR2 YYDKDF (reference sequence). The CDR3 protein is CATSRAMQGGLDTQYF. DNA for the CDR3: TGTGCCACCAGCAGAGCTATGCAGGGTGGGTTAGATACGCAGTATTTT.

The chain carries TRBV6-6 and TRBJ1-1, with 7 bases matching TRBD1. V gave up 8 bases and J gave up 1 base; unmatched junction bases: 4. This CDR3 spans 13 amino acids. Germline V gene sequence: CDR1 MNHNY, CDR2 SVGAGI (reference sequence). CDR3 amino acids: CASEGTANTEAFF. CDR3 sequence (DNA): TGTGCCAGCGAAGGGACAGCGAACACTGAAGCTTTCTTT.

The CDR3 region is CASSLGQGSSPLHF. CDR3 sequence (DNA): TGTGCCAGCAGCCTAGGACAGGGATCTTCACCCCTCCACTTT. The V and J genes are TRBV7-8 and TRBJ1-6; the match to TRBD1 covers 8 bases. The CDR3 spans 14 residues. Unmatched junction bases numbered 6, after V lost 5 bases and J lost 9 bases. Germline V gene data show CDR1 as SGHVS and CDR2 as FQNEAQ.

The CDR3 nucleotides read TGTGCCAGCAGCTTAGAAGAGGGATGGGAGCAGTACTTC. Its protein product is CASSLEEGWEQYF. This chain links TRBV7-9 with TRBJ2-7, with D possibly matching TRBD2 (5 bases). Germline CDR1 reads SEHNR; CDR2 reads FQNEAQ (reference sequence). Trimming removed 1 base from V and 7 bases from J, with 11 bases in between. This CDR3 has 13 residues.

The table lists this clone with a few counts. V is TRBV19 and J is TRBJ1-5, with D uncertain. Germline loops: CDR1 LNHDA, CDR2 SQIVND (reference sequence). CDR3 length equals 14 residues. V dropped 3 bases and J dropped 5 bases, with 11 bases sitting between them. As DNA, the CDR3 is TGTGCCAGTAGTATGTCCGCGGCCGATCAGCCCCAGCATTTT. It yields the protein CASSMSAADQPQHF.

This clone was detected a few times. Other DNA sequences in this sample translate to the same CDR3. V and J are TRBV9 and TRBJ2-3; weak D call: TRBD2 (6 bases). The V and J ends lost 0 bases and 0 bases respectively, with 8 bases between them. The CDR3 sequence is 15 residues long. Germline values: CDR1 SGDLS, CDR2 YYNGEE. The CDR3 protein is CASSVAGTSTDTQYF. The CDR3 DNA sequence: TGTGCCAGCAGCGTAGCTGGGACTAGCACAGATACGCAGTATTTT.

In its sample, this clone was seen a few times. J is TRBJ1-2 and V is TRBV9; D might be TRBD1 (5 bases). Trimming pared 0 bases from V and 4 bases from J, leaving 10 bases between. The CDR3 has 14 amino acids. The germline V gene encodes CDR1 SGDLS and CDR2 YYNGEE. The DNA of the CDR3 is TGTGCCAGCAGCGTAGAGGGAGGGGTCTATGGCTACACCTTC. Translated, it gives CASSVEGGVYGYTF.

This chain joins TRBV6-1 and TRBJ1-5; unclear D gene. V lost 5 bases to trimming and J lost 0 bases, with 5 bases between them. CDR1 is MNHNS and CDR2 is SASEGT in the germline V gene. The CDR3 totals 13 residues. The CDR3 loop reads CASSQNSNQPQHF. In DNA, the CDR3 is TGTGCCAGCAGTCAGAATAGCAATCAGCCCCAGCATTTT.

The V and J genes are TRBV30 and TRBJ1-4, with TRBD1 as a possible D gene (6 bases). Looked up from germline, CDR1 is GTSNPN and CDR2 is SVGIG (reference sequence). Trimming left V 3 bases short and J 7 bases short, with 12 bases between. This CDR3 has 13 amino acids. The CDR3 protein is CAWRDRATEKLFF. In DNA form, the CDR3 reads TGTGCCTGGAGGGACAGAGCGACTGAAAAACTGTTTTTT.

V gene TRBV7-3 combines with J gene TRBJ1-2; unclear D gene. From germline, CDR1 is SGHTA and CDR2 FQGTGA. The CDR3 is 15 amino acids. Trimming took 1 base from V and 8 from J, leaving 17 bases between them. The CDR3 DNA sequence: TGTGCCAGCAGCTTAAGTGGTTCCGGGAGCAGGGGCTACACCTTC. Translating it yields CASSLSGSGSRGYTF.